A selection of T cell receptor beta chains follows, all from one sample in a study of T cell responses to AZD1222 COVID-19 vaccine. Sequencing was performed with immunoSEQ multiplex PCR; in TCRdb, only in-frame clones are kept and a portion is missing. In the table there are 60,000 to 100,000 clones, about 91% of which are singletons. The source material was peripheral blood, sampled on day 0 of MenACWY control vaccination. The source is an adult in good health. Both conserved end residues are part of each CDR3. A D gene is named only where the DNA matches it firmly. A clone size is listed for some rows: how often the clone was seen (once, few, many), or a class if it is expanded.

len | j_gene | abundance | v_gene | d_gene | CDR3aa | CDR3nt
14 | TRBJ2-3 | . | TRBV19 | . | CASSHGDSTDTQYF | TGTGCCAGTAGTCACGGGGATAGCACAGATACGCAGTATTTT
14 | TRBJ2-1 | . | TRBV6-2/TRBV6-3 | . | CASSSSGETDEQFF | TGTGCCAGCAGTTCGTCGGGAGAAACCGATGAGCAGTTCTTC
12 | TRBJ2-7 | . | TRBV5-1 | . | CASSLNSYEQYF | TGCGCCAGCAGCTTGAACAGCTACGAGCAGTACTTC
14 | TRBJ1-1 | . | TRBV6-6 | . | CASSSTEMNTEAFF | TGTGCCAGCAGTTCCACAGAAATGAACACTGAAGCTTTCTTT
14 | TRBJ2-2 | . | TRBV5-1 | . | CASSLGQASGELFF | TGCGCCAGCAGCTTGGGGCAGGCGTCAGGGGAGCTGTTTTTT
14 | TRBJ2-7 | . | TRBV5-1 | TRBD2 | CASSPGTSGDEQYF | TGCGCCAGCAGCCCCGGGACTAGCGGAGACGAGCAGTACTTC
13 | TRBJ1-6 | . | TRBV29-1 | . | CSVSKGYNSPLHF | TGCAGCGTTTCCAAGGGGTATAATTCACCCCTCCACTTT
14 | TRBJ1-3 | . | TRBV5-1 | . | CASSLGSAGNTIYF | TGCGCCAGCAGCTTGGGGTCTGCAGGAAACACCATATATTTT
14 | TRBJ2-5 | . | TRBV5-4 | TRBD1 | CASSSGQVRETQYF | TGTGCCAGCAGTTCCGGACAGGTCCGTGAGACCCAGTACTTC
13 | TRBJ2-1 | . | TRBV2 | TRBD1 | CASKTGTGAEQFF | TGTGCCAGCAAAACCGGGACAGGGGCTGAGCAGTTCTTC
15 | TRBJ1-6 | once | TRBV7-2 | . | CASTSGGSYNSPLHF | TGTGCCAGCACCTCCGGCGGCTCCTATAATTCACCCCTCCACTTT
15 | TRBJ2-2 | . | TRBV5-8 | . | CASSSVAFWDGELFF | TGTGCCAGCAGCTCTGTGGCATTCTGGGACGGGGAGCTGTTTTTT
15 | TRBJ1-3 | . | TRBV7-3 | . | CASSQAPFPGNTIYF | TGTGCCAGCAGCCAAGCCCCATTCCCGGGAAACACCATATATTTT
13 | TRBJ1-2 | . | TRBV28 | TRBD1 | CASSLWTGPQYTF | TGTGCCAGCAGTTTATGGACAGGGCCCCAGTACACCTTC
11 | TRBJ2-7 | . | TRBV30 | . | CAWRTDYEQYF | TGTGCCTGGAGGACTGACTACGAGCAGTACTTC
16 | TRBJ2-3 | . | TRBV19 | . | CASSPRTPLSTDTQYF | TGTGCCAGTAGTCCCCGGACACCCCTAAGCACAGATACGCAGTATTTT
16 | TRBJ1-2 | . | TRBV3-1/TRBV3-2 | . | CASSQEGGGADLGYTF | TGTGCCAGCAGCCAAGAAGGCGGAGGGGCGGACCTTGGCTACACCTTC
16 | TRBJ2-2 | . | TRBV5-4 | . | CASSLDRAVNTGELFF | TGTGCCAGCAGCTTGGATCGTGCAGTGAACACCGGGGAGCTGTTTTTT